This passage covers 8 T cell receptor beta chains from one sample sequenced in a study of cytomegalovirus exposure and HLA in healthy donors. Generated by immunoSEQ multiplex PCR, the TCRdb table keeps only in-frame clones and is missing some. The table records some 250,000 clones, around 87% of them present only once. The sequenced material came from PBMCs. These receptor sequences come from a woman aged 18-29 years in good health and CMV-seronegative.

V gene TRBV29-1 combines with J gene TRBJ2-7; TRBD1 matches at 9 bases. From germline, CDR1 is SQVTM and CDR2 ANQGSEA. This CDR3 has 13 residues. V trimming: 7 bases; J trimming: 5 bases; junction bases outside the gene matches: 9. CDR3 protein: CSGLGTGIHEQYF. As DNA, the CDR3 is TGCAGCGGCTTGGGGACAGGGATCCACGAGCAGTACTTC.

CDR3 loop: CASSHPRDRGLADTEAFF. CDR3 in DNA: TGCGCCAGCAGCCATCCCAGGGACAGGGGGCTTGCGGACACTGAAGCTTTCTTT. The rearrangement uses TRBV4-1 and TRBJ1-1, with TRBD1 matching 12 bases. The J segment lost 3 bases and the V segment lost 3 bases, leaving 11 bases of the junction unmatched. Germline V gives CDR1 MGHRA, CDR2 YSYEKL. The CDR3 is made up of 18 amino acids.

The J gene is TRBJ1-2, the V gene TRBV14; unclear D gene. The CDR3 sequence is 13 residues long. Trimming cost V 2 bases and J 8 bases, with 12 bases left between them. From germline, CDR1 is SGHDN and CDR2 FVKESK. The CDR3 is CASSQHSFWGYTF. The CDR3 DNA follows: TGTGCCAGCAGCCAACACAGTTTCTGGGGCTACACCTTC.

The chain carries TRBV28 and TRBJ2-3; 9 bases line up with TRBD2. The CDR3 loop spans 16 amino acids. In germline, CDR1 is MDHEN, CDR2 SYDVKM. After removal of 1 base from V and 5 bases from J, the junction contained 7 bases not matched to a gene. CDR3 loop: CASSLFSSGGLDTQYF. Here the CDR3 DNA reads TGTGCCAGCAGTTTATTTTCCAGCGGGGGGTTAGATACGCAGTATTTT.

V usage is TRBV28 and J usage is TRBJ1-1; 7 bases line up with TRBD1. The CDR3 sequence is 15 residues long. Germline trimming cut 4 bases from V and 5 bases from J; bases unmatched to any gene: 10. CDR1 and CDR2 (germline): MDHEN, SYDVKM. The CDR3 protein is CASSSGRGQKTEAFF. The CDR3 DNA reads TGTGCCAGCAGTTCAGGTAGGGGACAGAAAACTGAAGCTTTCTTT.

Only one count was recorded for this clone. The chain links TRBV28 to TRBJ1-3; 8 bases map to TRBD1. Trimming removed 5 bases from V and 0 bases from J; junction bases left unmatched: 6. The CDR3 loop spans 16 amino acids. In germline, CDR1 is MDHEN, CDR2 SYDVKM. The CDR3 DNA follows: TGTGCCAGCAGTCTTCGGACAGGGAGCTCTGGAAACACCATATATTTT. Translation: CASSLRTGSSGNTIYF.

The chain combines TRBV5-5 with TRBJ2-7; TRBD1 agrees at 7 bases. CDR1 SGHKS and CDR2 YYEKEE come from the germline V gene (reference sequence). The CDR3 loop spans 16 amino acids. Trimming removed 4 bases from V and 0 bases from J; junction bases left unmatched: 10. In DNA form, the CDR3 reads TGTGCCAGCAGCACCTCCGGGACAGCAATCTCCTACGAGCAGTACGTC. Residues: CASSTSGTAISYEQYV.

This clone was counted a few times. The chain uses TRBV19 and TRBJ1-1; possibly TRBD1 for D (5 bases). The germline V and J ends were trimmed by 1 base and 4 bases, with 13 bases remaining between them. The CDR3 extends over 15 amino acids. Looked up from germline, CDR1 is LNHDA and CDR2 is SQIVND (reference sequence). CDR3 coding DNA: TGTGCCAGTAGTATAGTCGGGGGAAAGGGCACTGAAGCTTTCTTT. Translation: CASSIVGGKGTEAFF.